The clone carrying this T cell receptor (beta chain) has a single count. The protocol was immunoSEQ multiplex PCR, while the TCRdb copy is restricted to in-frame clones and leaves out a portion. The table has about 170,000 clones, about 80% seen once; the top ten hold approximately 6.8%. This sample is drawn from a study of blood T cell repertoires in COVID-19. About the study: Whether acute or convalescent, the COVID-19 samples came from the United States, Italy and Spain.

The CDR3 has 17 amino acids. Germline loops: CDR1 LNHDA, CDR2 SQIVND (reference sequence). V lost 0 bases to trimming and J lost 5 bases, with 17 bases between them. The clonotype was recovered from a woman aged 40 to 55 with COVID-19, enrolled during active disease. The gene calls are TRBV19 and TRBJ2-1, with a tentative D call TRBD2 (6 bases). The sequenced sample consisted of peripheral blood. The CDR3 reads CASSIDLFGGVNNEQFF. Written as DNA, the CDR3 is TGTGCCAGTAGTATAGATCTATTTGGCGGGGTAAACAATGAGCAGTTCTTC.